One T cell receptor beta chain is described in this entry. What it binds is unknown. This specimen belongs to a study of T cell responses to AZD1222 COVID-19 vaccine. Study outcomes and limitations: Without day 14 samples, only post-peak T cell repertoires were studied. There were mostly white British donors and more females than males, and clonal diversity was possibly underestimated.

CDR3 size: 16 residues. Germline CDR1 reads SQVTM; CDR2 reads ANQGSEA. V trimming: 6 bases; J trimming: 4 bases; junction bases outside the gene matches: 9. Assay used: immunoSEQ multiplex PCR; TCRdb lists only in-frame clones, some missing. The table shows around 100,000 clones, with about four fifths occurring only once. This chain joins TRBV29-1 and TRBJ2-3, with 14 bases identical to TRBD2. The source was peripheral blood, collected on day 0 of AZD1222 vaccination. The TCR was taken from an adult in good health. CDR3 protein: CSVGGLAGASADTQYF. CDR3 DNA: TGCAGCGTCGGGGGACTAGCGGGAGCAAGCGCAGATACGCAGTATTTT.